This passage covers 24 T cell receptor beta chains from one sample sequenced in a study of neurological immune-mediated disorders. The sample's time point: longitudinal time-point 3. MiXCR, applied by TCRdb to the 5' RACE reads, yields one record per CDR3 protein. The sample comprises some 80,000 distinct CDR3 sequences, 4.3% of which are singletons, and more than 5% rests with the top ten. What was sequenced was PBMCs. The receptor set was obtained from a woman aged 60 to 75 with multiple sclerosis.

This clonotype has a count of ten or more. The chain has TRBV10-3 and TRBJ1-4; weak D call: TRBD1 (6 bases). The CDR3 contains 14 residues. V lost 6 bases to trimming and J lost 0 bases, with 8 bases between them. Germline V gene lookup returns CDR1 ENHRY and CDR2 SYGVKD. For the CDR3, the DNA is TGTGCCATCAGCGAGGGGGCAACTAATGAAAAACTGTTTTTT. Translating it yields CAISEGATNEKLFF.

This clonotype came up many times. The J gene is TRBJ1-2, the V gene TRBV6-1, with 8 bases matching TRBD1. This CDR3 comprises 13 residues. Germline trimming cut 5 bases from V and 8 bases from J; bases unmatched to any gene: 7. Germline loops: CDR1 MNHNS, CDR2 SASEGT. CDR3: CASSPQGARGYTF. The CDR3 nucleotides are TGTGCCAGCAGTCCTCAGGGGGCACGGGGCTACACCTTC.

This clonotype was seen at least ten times. The chain joins TRBV5-1 to TRBJ2-7, with unresolved D. Germline V gives CDR1 SGHRS, CDR2 YFSETQ. CDR3 length equals 15 residues. Trimming left V 0 bases short and J 0 bases short, with 10 bases between. The CDR3 here is CASSLDSTVSYEQYF. CDR3 DNA sequence: TGCGCCAGCAGCTTGGACAGCACCGTCTCCTACGAGCAGTACTTC. The full variable domain, its missing parts supplied by reference TRBV5-1 and TRBJ2-7, is KAGVTQTPRYLIKTRGQQVTLSCSPISGHRSVSWYQQTPGQGLQFLFEYFSETQRNKGNFPGRFSGRQFSNSRSEMNVSTLELGDSALYLCASSLDSTVSYEQYFGPGTRLTVT.

This clonotype was recorded at least ten times. This sequence joins TRBV2 and TRBJ1-1; tentative D call: TRBD1 (6 bases). The CDR3 runs to 21 residues. In germline, CDR1 is SNHLY, CDR2 FYNNEI. V lost 0 bases to trimming and J lost 1 base, with 27 bases between them. In DNA form, the CDR3 reads TGTGCCAGCAGTGAAGCGCTTCGGGGGTTCTGGGGGGCGAGGGGGAACACTGAAGCTTTCTTT. It translates to CASSEALRGFWGARGNTEAFF.

In its sample, this clonotype was seen many times. This chain connects TRBV9 to TRBJ1-6; D unresolved. The CDR3 has 15 amino acids. The V gene lost 1 base and the J gene lost 6 bases, with 11 bases spanning the gap. Germline assignment: CDR1 SGDLS and CDR2 YYNGEE. The CDR3 loop reads CASSVNPAPNSPLHF. The CDR3 DNA sequence: TGTGCCAGCAGCGTAAACCCAGCTCCTAATTCACCCCTCCACTTT.

This clonotype was recorded many times. This chain links TRBV6-6 with TRBJ2-1, with 8 bases that match TRBD2. This CDR3 region has 14 residues. Trimming cost V 9 bases and J 8 bases; bases outside gene matches: 12. Germline V gene sequence: CDR1 MNHNY, CDR2 SVGAGI (reference sequence). Written as DNA, the CDR3 is TGTGCCAGTAGTGTCGGGGGGGGCAGGGATGAGCAGTTCTTC. Residues: CASSVGGGRDEQFF.

This clonotype was found many times. The chain employs TRBV7-9 and TRBJ1-5; D unclear. Trimming took off 2 bases at V and 3 bases at J, with 8 bases between the two ends. CDR3 length: 14 amino acids. Germline V CDR1 and CDR2: SEHNR, FQNEAQ (reference sequence). The CDR3 sequence: CASSLLGVNQPQHF. The CDR3 region has the DNA TGTGCCAGCAGCTTACTGGGCGTCAATCAGCCCCAGCATTTT.

This clonotype was counted at least ten times. The gene calls are TRBV9 and TRBJ1-2, with 7 bases fitting TRBD1. Germline V gives CDR1 SGDLS, CDR2 YYNGEE. V lost 4 bases, J lost 6 bases, and 12 bases stayed unmatched. This CDR3 spans 15 amino acids. The CDR3 DNA sequence: TGTGCCAGCAGCCGCCCCCCAGGGGGAAGGGATGGCTACACCTTC. Translating it yields CASSRPPGGRDGYTF.

Many counts were recorded for this clonotype. The rearrangement uses TRBV2 and TRBJ1-5; D is perhaps TRBD1 (5 bases). The germline V and J ends were trimmed by 6 bases and 2 bases, with 14 bases remaining between them. The CDR3 has 15 amino acids. Germline CDR1 SNHLY, CDR2 FYNNEI. The CDR3 DNA follows: TGTGCCAGCAGCCTGCAGGGTCCGGGCAATCAGCCCCAGCATTTT. As protein: CASSLQGPGNQPQHF.

This clonotype was counted ten times or more. V and J are TRBV4-2 and TRBJ2-5; D ambiguous. The V end lost 0 bases, the J end lost 4 bases, and 6 bases lay between the germline ends. The germline V gene has CDR1 LGHNA and CDR2 YNFKEQ. The CDR3 has 13 residues. This chain's CDR3 is CASSQEGRETQYF. The CDR3 DNA reads TGTGCCAGCAGCCAAGAGGGTCGAGAGACCCAGTACTTC.

There are many counts of this clonotype. The gene calls are TRBV5-1 and TRBJ1-2; D gene ambiguous. CDR3 length: 13 residues. Germline lookup yields CDR1 SGHRS and CDR2 YFSETQ. Trimming removed 0 bases at V and 8 bases at J, with 11 bases between. The CDR3 sequence: CASSLVRTQGYTF. The CDR3 region has the DNA TGCGCCAGCAGCTTGGTAAGGACCCAAGGCTACACCTTC.

This clonotype was observed many times. The chain links TRBV24-1 to TRBJ2-1; 10 bases fit TRBD2. This CDR3 spans 17 amino acids. V lost 3 bases, J lost 4 bases, and 8 bases stayed unmatched. CDR1 KGHDR and CDR2 SFDVKD come from the germline V gene. CDR3 sequence: CATSDPSSSGGYNEQFF. CDR3 nucleotides: TGTGCCACCAGTGATCCCTCTTCTAGCGGGGGATACAATGAGCAGTTCTTC.

This clonotype showed up many times. This chain links TRBV18 with TRBJ2-3; TRBD1 might be the D (6 bases). Germline CDR1 reads KGHSH; CDR2 reads LQKENI. The CDR3 has 15 residues. Trimming shortened V by 0 bases and J by 1 base, and 8 bases separated the two germline ends. This CDR3 reads CASSPPWTGTDTQYF. The CDR3 DNA reads TGTGCCAGCTCACCACCATGGACAGGCACAGATACGCAGTATTTT.

This clonotype has a count of ten or more. J is TRBJ1-3 and V is TRBV29-1; the D gene is possibly TRBD1 (6 bases). Per germline, CDR1 SQVTM and CDR2 ANQGSEA. CDR3 length equals 13 residues. The germline V and J ends were trimmed by 5 bases and 3 bases, with 11 bases remaining between them. For the CDR3, the DNA is TGCAGCGTTTACAGGGTCTTTGGAAACACCATATATTTT. Amino acids: CSVYRVFGNTIYF.

This clonotype was found many times. The chain couples TRBV20-1 to TRBJ2-7, with 9 bases that match TRBD2. The germline V gene encodes CDR1 DFQATT and CDR2 SNEGSKA (reference sequence). This CDR3 has 14 amino acids. Losses at the gene ends were 5 bases for V and 5 bases for J; bases not matched to a gene: 10. The CDR3 DNA reads TGCAGTGCTCCCAGCGGGACTAGCACCCACGAGCAGTACTTC. This encodes CSAPSGTSTHEQYF.

This clonotype occurred many times. The CDR3 region is CSASEILASSKGYTF. For the CDR3, the DNA is TGCAGTGCTAGTGAAATCCTGGCTTCCTCGAAGGGCTACACCTTC. V and J are TRBV20-1 and TRBJ1-2; no reliable D call. Trimming took 3 bases from V and 8 from J, leaving 22 bases between them. The CDR3 runs to 15 residues. Germline-derived CDR1 and CDR2 are DFQATT and SNEGSKA (reference sequence).

This clonotype has at least ten counts. The chain carries TRBV6-6 and TRBJ2-7, with TRBD1 matching 8 bases. The V gene end was trimmed by 4 bases and the J gene end by 1 base; junction bases not matched to a gene: 12. The CDR3 runs to 17 residues. Germline CDR1 reads MNHNY; CDR2 reads SVGAGI (reference sequence). The DNA for the CDR3 is TGTGCCAGCAGTTCCACGTCCGCCGGGACAGGATCCTACGAGCAGTACTTC. It codes for CASSSTSAGTGSYEQYF.

This clonotype was observed a handful of times. This chain uses TRBV18 with TRBJ2-2; D remains ambiguous. The ends were cut back, 1 base at V and 3 bases at J, with 9 bases in the middle. This CDR3 contains 15 residues. Germline CDR1 KGHSH, CDR2 LQKENI. The CDR3 loop is CASSPQSADTGELFF. The CDR3 nucleotides are TGTGCCAGCTCACCACAATCCGCGGACACCGGGGAGCTGTTTTTT.

This clonotype appeared many times. The CDR3 loop reads CASSVRRYDNEQFF. The CDR3 DNA reads TGTGCCAGCAGTGTGAGACGGTATGACAATGAGCAGTTCTTC. The chain links TRBV2 to TRBJ2-1, with D uncertain. The germline gives CDR1 SNHLY, CDR2 FYNNEI. The CDR3 has 14 residues. V was clipped by 4 bases and J by 5 bases, with 12 bases between them.

J is TRBJ1-1 and V is TRBV28, with D unresolved. Trimming pared 10 bases from V and 4 bases from J, leaving 13 bases between. Germline loops: CDR1 MDHEN, CDR2 SYDVKM. The CDR3 loop spans 12 amino acids. Here the CDR3 reads CATSGGPTEAFF. The CDR3 DNA follows: TGTGCCACCTCGGGCGGTCCCACTGAAGCTTTCTTT. The full variable domain, in which reference TRBV28 and TRBJ1-1 provide the parts outside the CDR3, is DVKVTQSSRYLVKRTGEKVFLECVQDMDHENMFWYRQDPGLGLRLIYFSYDVKMKEKGDIPEGYSVSREKKERFSLILESASTNQTSMYLCATSGGPTEAFFGQGTRLTVV.

This clonotype was seen ten or more times. The J gene is TRBJ2-1, the V gene TRBV5-1; tentative D call: TRBD2 (5 bases). The V gene's germline CDR1 is SGHRS and CDR2 YFSETQ. The CDR3 is made up of 15 amino acids. Trimming removed 1 base from V and 7 bases from J, with 15 bases in between. The CDR3 sequence is CASSLTGSSGNEQFF. CDR3 sequence (DNA): TGCGCCAGCAGCTTGACGGGATCATCGGGAAATGAGCAGTTCTTC.

This clonotype was detected ten times or more. The chain recombines TRBV20-1 with TRBJ2-5; D is possibly TRBD1 (5 bases). This CDR3 has 14 amino acids. The germline V and J ends were trimmed by 5 bases and 7 bases, with 20 bases remaining between them. The germline V gene encodes CDR1 DFQATT and CDR2 SNEGSKA (reference sequence). CDR3 region: CSAGMGPPEGTQYF. The CDR3 DNA reads as TGCAGTGCTGGTATGGGGCCGCCGGAAGGGACCCAGTACTTC.

This clonotype was counted at least ten times. The chain couples TRBV5-1 to TRBJ2-4, with 8 bases matching TRBD2. This CDR3 comprises 14 residues. The ends lost 7 bases at V and 9 bases at J; junction bases unmatched: 12. Germline CDR1 SGHRS, CDR2 YFSETQ. DNA of the CDR3: TGCGCCAGCGGCTCGGGGGGGCCGAGGGCCATTCAGTACTTC. Residues: CASGSGGPRAIQYF.

This clonotype was observed many times. The J gene is TRBJ2-2, the V gene TRBV7-2; 8 nucleotides agree with TRBD1. Germline assignment: CDR1 SGHTA and CDR2 FQGNSA. V lost 7 bases, J lost 7 bases, and 11 bases stayed unmatched. There are 15 residues in the CDR3. In DNA form, the CDR3 reads TGTGCCAGCAACCAAAACAGGGGGTCCGGCGGGGAGCTGTTTTTT. Protein product: CASNQNRGSGGELFF.